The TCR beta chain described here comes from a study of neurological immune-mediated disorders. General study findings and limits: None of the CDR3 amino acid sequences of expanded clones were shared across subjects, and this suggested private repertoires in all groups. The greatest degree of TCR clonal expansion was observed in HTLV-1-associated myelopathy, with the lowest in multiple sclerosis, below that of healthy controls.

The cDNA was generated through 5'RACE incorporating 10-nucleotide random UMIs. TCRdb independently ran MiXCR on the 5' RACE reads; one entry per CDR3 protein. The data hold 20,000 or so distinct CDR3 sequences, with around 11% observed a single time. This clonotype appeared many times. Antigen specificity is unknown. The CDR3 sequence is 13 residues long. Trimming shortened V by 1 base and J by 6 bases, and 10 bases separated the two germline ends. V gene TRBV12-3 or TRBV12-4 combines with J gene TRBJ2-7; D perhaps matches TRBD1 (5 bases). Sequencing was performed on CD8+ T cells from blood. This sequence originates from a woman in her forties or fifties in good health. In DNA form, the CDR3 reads TGTGCCAGCAGTTTAGTCGTCAGGGCCGAGCAGTACTTC. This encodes CASSLVVRAEQYF.